Presented here are 21 T cell receptor beta chains from one specimen sequenced in a study of T-cell memory formation after mild COVID-19. TCRdb independently ran MiXCR on the 5' RACE reads; one entry per CDR3 protein. This table has 120,000 or so distinct CDR3 sequences, approximately 15% appearing once. Sequencing was done on a sample of PBMCs or a T cell subset sorted from them (not recorded which). Receptors were obtained from a man aged 18 to 30 who had mild COVID-19 (a few samples of this study predate the infection). Cell type and time point are not known.

The chain combines TRBV20-1 with TRBJ2-5; perhaps TRBD1 as D (6 bases). The V gene's germline CDR1 is DFQATT and CDR2 SNEGSKA (reference sequence). The CDR3 length is 16 residues. V gave up 0 bases and J gave up 4 bases, with 18 bases separating them. This chain's CDR3 is CSAREGSWGPGETQYF. CDR3 DNA: TGCAGTGCTAGAGAGGGTAGTTGGGGGCCTGGAGAGACCCAGTACTTC.

This clonotype occurred a few times. V gene TRBV10-3 combines with J gene TRBJ2-7, with 8 bases matching TRBD2. The junction had 6 bases not matched to a gene; V was cut back by 3 bases and J by 2 bases. Germline CDR1 is ENHRY and CDR2 is SYGVKD. This CDR3 has 15 amino acids. CDR3 coding DNA: TGTGCCATCAGTGAAGGACTAGCTCACCCCTACGAGCAGTACTTC. Residues: CAISEGLAHPYEQYF.

This clonotype was seen once. V is TRBV7-9 and J is TRBJ1-5, with TRBD1 matching 7 bases. Germline V gene lookup returns CDR1 SEHNR and CDR2 FQNEAQ (reference sequence). V dropped 1 base and J dropped 4; count of bases not matched to a gene: 19. The CDR3 spans 20 residues. The CDR3: CASSLERGGGQSGRNQPQHF. CDR3 nucleotide sequence: TGTGCCAGCAGCTTAGAAAGGGGAGGGGGACAGTCGGGAAGGAATCAGCCCCAGCATTTT.

The rearrangement uses TRBV4-1 and TRBJ2-4, with 7 positions matching TRBD1. Germline CDR1 MGHRA, CDR2 YSYEKL. The CDR3 is made up of 16 amino acids. Unmatched junction bases numbered 9, after V lost 1 base and J lost 6 bases. This CDR3 is CASSQGVLDRRNIQYF. For the CDR3, the DNA is TGCGCCAGCAGCCAAGGGGTGTTGGACAGGAGAAACATTCAGTACTTC.

This clonotype has at least ten counts. V usage is TRBV5-1 and J usage is TRBJ2-5, with 9 bases that match TRBD2. The length of the CDR3 is 15 residues. Trimming took 0 bases from V and 1 from J; bases not matched to a gene: 1. Germline CDR1 reads SGHRS; CDR2 reads YFSETQ. CDR3 DNA: TGCGCCAGCAGCTTGGAAGCGGGGGGCCAAGAGACCCAGTACTTC. Residues: CASSLEAGGQETQYF.

This chain joins TRBV5-4 and TRBJ2-1; the match to TRBD1 covers 7 bases. The CDR3 covers 15 residues. Germline-derived CDR1 and CDR2 are SGHNT and YYREEE (reference sequence). The trim removed 1 base at V and 4 bases at J, leaving 5 bases unmatched. The CDR3 nucleotides are TGTGCCAGCAGCTTGTTCACAGGGGATTACAATGAGCAGTTCTTC. Translated: CASSLFTGDYNEQFF.

The chain has TRBV7-2 and TRBJ1-6, with D possibly TRBD1 on 5 matching bases. Germline V gene data show CDR1 as SGHTA and CDR2 as FQGNSA. The CDR3 length is 15 residues. Trimming left V 0 bases short and J 13 bases short, with 16 bases between. The CDR3 bases are TGTGCCAGCAGCTTAGCGGGTAATGGGGCAGGCCCCCTCCACTTT. It yields the protein CASSLAGNGAGPLHF.

This sequence joins TRBV20-1 and TRBJ1-5; tentatively, D is TRBD1 (5 bases). This CDR3 is built from 12 residues. The germline CDR1 and CDR2 sequences are DFQATT and SNEGSKA (reference sequence). The V and J ends lost 0 bases and 6 bases respectively, with 6 bases between them. DNA of the CDR3: TGCAGTGCTAGAGAAGGGGCTCAGCCCCAGCATTTT. Translated: CSAREGAQPQHF.

This chain uses TRBV6-5 with TRBJ1-1; the D is unclear. The V gene lost 2 bases and the J gene lost 0 bases, with 7 bases spanning the gap. The CDR3 has 14 residues. Germline CDR1 is MNHEY and CDR2 is SVGAGI. Here the CDR3 DNA reads TGTGCCAGCAGTTACCGAGTCCTGAACACTGAAGCTTTCTTT. Encoded protein: CASSYRVLNTEAFF.

The rearrangement links TRBV5-1 to TRBJ2-1; no reliable D call. CDR3 length: 13 residues. Germline V gene sequence: CDR1 SGHRS, CDR2 YFSETQ. V lost 4 bases and J lost 12, with 17 bases in between. CDR3 in amino acids: CASSEDPNGSQFF. DNA of the CDR3: TGCGCCAGCAGCGAGGACCCAAACGGTTCGCAGTTCTTC.

The gene calls are TRBV4-3 and TRBJ2-5; no firm D call. The germline CDR1 and CDR2 sequences are LGHNA and YSLEER. Trimming shortened V by 1 base and J by 7 bases, and 16 bases separated the two germline ends. This CDR3 spans 15 amino acids. CDR3 in amino acids: CASSQVSGFGGTQYF. The CDR3 DNA is TGCGCCAGCAGCCAAGTGTCCGGGTTTGGCGGGACCCAGTACTTC.

This clonotype was picked up a small number of times. The rearrangement uses TRBV20-1 and TRBJ2-3; the D gene is possibly TRBD2 (7 bases). The CDR3 has 15 amino acids. V was clipped by 0 bases and J by 4 bases, with 14 bases between them. Germline-derived CDR1 and CDR2 are DFQATT and SNEGSKA (reference sequence). In DNA, the CDR3 is TGCAGTGCTAGAGATTTTTCGCGGGGGCCAGATACGCAGTATTTT. It codes for CSARDFSRGPDTQYF.

This clonotype showed up just a few times. This rearrangement joins TRBV5-1 to TRBJ1-1, with unresolved D. Trimming took 2 bases from V and 1 from J, leaving 12 bases between them. Germline assignment: CDR1 SGHRS and CDR2 YFSETQ. The CDR3 has 15 amino acids. CDR3 nucleotides: TGCGCCAGCAGCTTAATAAGGACGGCGAACACTGAAGCTTTCTTT. It encodes CASSLIRTANTEAFF.

With respect to this clonotype: Its ends do not fully match the called genes, so a read error is possible. The V call is TRBV7-7, the J call TRBJ2-2; 9 bases line up with TRBD1. Looked up from germline, CDR1 is SSHAT and CDR2 is FNYEAQ (reference sequence). There are 17 residues in the CDR3. The CDR3: CASSPGPGTGFPGELFF. The CDR3 bases are TGTGCTAGCAGCCCTGGGCCCGGGACAGGGTTTCCCGGGGAGCTGTTTTTT.

The rearrangement joins TRBV5-5 to TRBJ2-2; 8 bases match TRBD1. CDR1 is SGHKS and CDR2 is YYEKEE in the germline V gene (reference sequence). This CDR3 region has 14 residues. Trimming cost V 4 bases and J 9 bases; bases outside gene matches: 8. CDR3 region: CASSLDRGPRELFF. The CDR3 nucleotides are TGTGCCAGCAGCCTTGACAGGGGACCACGGGAGCTGTTTTTT.

The genes are TRBV11-2 and TRBJ1-2; 7 bases align to TRBD1. Germline V gene data show CDR1 as SGHAT and CDR2 as FQNNGV. V lost 1 base to trimming and J lost 4 bases; unmatched junction nucleotides: 6. The length of the CDR3 is 15 residues. The CDR3 bases are TGTGCCAGCAGCTTAGTACAGGGGCAAGGCTATGGCTACACCTTC. Residues: CASSLVQGQGYGYTF.

The chain recombines TRBV7-9 with TRBJ2-7; D is tentatively TRBD1 or TRBD2 (5 bases each). V was shortened by 6 bases and J by 4 bases, with 22 bases between the two germline ends. The germline V gene has CDR1 SEHNR and CDR2 FQNEAQ (reference sequence). This CDR3 is 16 amino acids long. Written as DNA, the CDR3 is TGTGCCAGCAGTCCTCGCTGGGACCTGGGGCGGTACGAGCAGTACTTC. As protein: CASSPRWDLGRYEQYF.

J is TRBJ1-4 and V is TRBV4-1; D gene ambiguous. The CDR3 runs to 15 residues. Trimming shortened V by 1 base and J by 4 bases, and 10 bases separated the two germline ends. Germline CDR1 is MGHRA and CDR2 is YSYEKL. CDR3 region: CASSQVMTINEKLFF. DNA of the CDR3: TGCGCCAGCAGCCAAGTAATGACGATTAATGAAAAACTGTTTTTT.

The chain has TRBV4-2 and TRBJ1-2; D is unresolved. The CDR3 length is 16 residues. V was clipped by 6 bases and J by 0 bases, with 17 bases between them. Germline assignment: CDR1 LGHNA and CDR2 YNFKEQ. The CDR3 bases are TGTGCCAGCAGTCAGACATCGGCTCAAGCTAACTATGGCTACACCTTC. This encodes CASSQTSAQANYGYTF.

This clonotype was counted a few times. The chain carries TRBV4-3 and TRBJ1-1, with D possibly TRBD1 on 5 matching bases. Germline CDR1 and CDR2: LGHNA and YSLEER. V was clipped by 7 bases and J by 4 bases, with 13 bases between them. This CDR3 is 13 amino acids long. As DNA, the CDR3 is TGCGCCAGCACCTTGGGGGGTCGCACTGAAGCTTTCTTT. This sequence encodes CASTLGGRTEAFF.

This clonotype was counted only a few times. The rearrangement links TRBV9 to TRBJ2-2, with 11 nucleotides matching TRBD2. This CDR3 comprises 17 residues. J lost 1 base, V lost 4 bases, and 6 bases had no gene match. Germline V gene lookup returns CDR1 SGDLS and CDR2 YYNGEE. The CDR3 here is CASSPGLAGLNTGELFF. CDR3 DNA: TGTGCCAGCAGCCCAGGACTAGCGGGCCTGAACACCGGGGAGCTGTTTTTT.